Below, 8 T cell receptor beta chains from the same sample are listed, as sequenced in a study of T-cell reconstitution after alpha-beta-depleted transplantation in children. Preparation of the TCRbeta library used unique molecular identifiers. TCRdb re-called the PCR reads with MiXCR, one entry per CDR3 protein. Of a few hundred thousand distinct CDR3 sequences in the sample, almost 8% were seen once. These receptors lack a known antigen. Findings of the study overall: A year post-transplant, T-cell counts and diversity derived mostly from newly produced T cells.

This specimen was peripheral blood, taken 360 days after TCRalphabeta/CD19-depleted stem cell transplant. The receptors were gathered from a female patient aged 2-9 years who had a stem cell transplant for Fanconi anemia, so the T cells may come from the graft donor.

This clonotype was seen many times. The J gene is TRBJ2-7, the V gene TRBV2; D may be TRBD2 (5 bases). The CDR3 runs to 12 residues. The V gene lost 4 bases and the J gene lost 3 bases, with 7 bases spanning the gap. From germline, CDR1 is SNHLY and CDR2 FYNNEI. CDR3 residues: CASSGTFYEQYF. The DNA for the CDR3 is TGTGCCAGCAGTGGGACTTTCTACGAGCAGTACTTC.

This clonotype was seen at least ten times. The chain links TRBV6-2 or TRBV6-3 to TRBJ2-1; D remains unclear. Trimming left V 2 bases short and J 8 bases short, with 16 bases between. The CDR3 is 15 residues long. CDR1 and CDR2 (germline): MNHEY, SVGEGT. CDR3 residues: CASSYVARWVDEQFF. CDR3 bases: TGTGCCAGCAGTTACGTTGCGCGGTGGGTGGATGAGCAGTTCTTC.

This clonotype was counted ten times or more. The chain carries TRBV12-3 or TRBV12-4 and TRBJ2-1; the match to TRBD2 covers 15 bases. V lost 6 bases, J lost 6 bases, and 6 bases stayed unmatched. The CDR3 loop spans 16 amino acids. CDR3 amino acids: CASSKWTSGGANEQFF. The CDR3 nucleotides are TGTGCCAGCAGCAAATGGACTAGCGGGGGGGCCAATGAGCAGTTCTTC.

The chain joins TRBV15 to TRBJ2-7; D may be TRBD1 or TRBD2 (5 bases each). Deletions cut 5 bases from V and 5 bases from J, with 19 bases between. The CDR3 spans 15 residues. Germline V lookup: CDR1 LNHNV, CDR2 YYDKDF (reference sequence). The CDR3 sequence is CATSPDRGLGNEQYF. CDR3 DNA sequence: TGTGCCACCAGCCCGGACCGGGGCCTCGGCAACGAGCAGTACTTC.

In DNA form, the CDR3 reads TGTGCCAGCAGCTTCGGGGGCCGAGCTTTCTTT. Residues: CASSFGGRAFF. The chain joins TRBV11-1 to TRBJ1-1, with a possible D match to TRBD1 (6 bases). Germline lookup yields CDR1 SGHAT and CDR2 FQDESV (reference sequence). CDR3 size: 11 residues. Trimming removed 3 bases from V and 10 bases from J, with 9 bases in between.

At least ten counts were recorded for this clonotype. In DNA form, the CDR3 reads TGCGCCAGCAGCTTAAGGGACACAGGCACAGATACGCAGTATTTT. Residues: CASSLRDTGTDTQYF. The chain uses TRBV5-1 and TRBJ2-3; a weak D match, TRBD1 (6 bases). The CDR3 extends over 15 amino acids. Trimming took 2 bases from V and 1 from J, leaving 11 bases between them. Germline assignment: CDR1 SGHRS and CDR2 YFSETQ.

This clonotype was counted many times. V and J are TRBV7-3 and TRBJ2-1; the D is unclear. The CDR3 has 15 residues. V was pared by 5 bases and J by 5 bases, with 16 bases between. CDR1 and CDR2 from the germline V gene are SGHTA and FQGTGA. CDR3 residues: CASSPAPIPNNEQFF. DNA for the CDR3: TGTGCCAGCAGCCCTGCCCCGATCCCTAACAATGAGCAGTTCTTC.

This chain uses TRBV4-3 with TRBJ2-7; D gene unclear. Trimming shortened V by 1 base and J by 3 bases, and 10 bases separated the two germline ends. There are 14 residues in the CDR3. The germline CDR1 and CDR2 sequences are LGHNA and YSLEER. CDR3 sequence (DNA): TGCGCCAGCAGCCAAGGCGACCGCCGCTACGAGCAGTACTTC. The encoded protein is CASSQGDRRYEQYF.